This paragraph reports one T cell receptor (beta chain). The sample originates from a study of blood T cell repertoires in COVID-19. Study as a whole: Samples representing acute and convalescent COVID-19 were sourced from the United States, Italy and Spain.

Methods used by the authors: Reference gene primers were amplified, and this amplification served to estimate nucleated cell counts. The method was immunoSEQ multiplex PCR; TCRdb's version includes in-frame clones alone and lacks a portion of them. The V and J calls and clone size were taken over from that table, and D and trimming were inferred from the DNA. Here the sample spans about 150,000 clones, over 75% being singletons. Followed over time, Seattle patients had been enrolled while infection was active. The CDR3 extends over 15 amino acids. The germline gives CDR1 SGHNT, CDR2 YYREEE (reference sequence). The junction had 5 bases not matched to a gene; V was cut back by 4 bases and J by 9 bases.

Input material: peripheral blood. The chain couples TRBV5-4 to TRBJ1-6, with 12 bases identical to TRBD1. The receptor comes from a man aged 18-30 years with COVID-19, enrolled during active disease. The CDR3 loop reads CASSRDRGRSSPLHF. The CDR3, as DNA: TGTGCCAGCAGCCGGGACAGGGGGCGTAGTTCACCCCTCCACTTT.